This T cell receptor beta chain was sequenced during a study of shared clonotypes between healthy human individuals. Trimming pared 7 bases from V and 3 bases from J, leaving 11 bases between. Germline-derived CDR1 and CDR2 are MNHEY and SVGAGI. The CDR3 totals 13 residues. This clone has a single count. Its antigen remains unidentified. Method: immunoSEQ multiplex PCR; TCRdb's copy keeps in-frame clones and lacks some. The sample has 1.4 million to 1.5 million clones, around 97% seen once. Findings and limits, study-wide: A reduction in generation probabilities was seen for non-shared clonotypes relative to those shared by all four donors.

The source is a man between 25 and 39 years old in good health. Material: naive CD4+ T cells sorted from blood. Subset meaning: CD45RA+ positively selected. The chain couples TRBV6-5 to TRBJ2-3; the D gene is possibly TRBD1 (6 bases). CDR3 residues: CASNRRGTDTQYF. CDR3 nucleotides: TGTGCCAGCAACCGCAGGGGAACAGATACGCAGTATTTT.